A single sample is the source of the 32 T cell receptor beta chains below, sequenced in a study of blood T cell repertoires in COVID-19 (dated by TCRdb to about 2020). Library creation used the immunoSEQ multiplex PCR assay. The clones in this table, taken by TCRdb from immuneACCESS, are in-frame only. Not every clone is retained; where verified, under half of the shortfall comes from an unresolved V gene, and the cause of the rest is unknown. This sample holds 110,000 or so clones; approximately 85% were observed only once. The biggest ten clones account for about 5.5% of the sample. Input material: peripheral blood. These receptors all come from a woman in her sixties or seventies with COVID-19, enrolled during active disease.

J is TRBJ2-3 and V is TRBV9; 7 positions match TRBD2. Germline V lookup: CDR1 SGDLS, CDR2 YYNGEE. The CDR3 covers 15 residues. The junction had 2 bases not matched to a gene; V was cut back by 0 bases and J by 1 base. CDR3 loop: CASSVDAGGTDTQYF. The CDR3 DNA follows: TGTGCCAGCAGCGTAGACGCGGGGGGCACAGATACGCAGTATTTT.

V is TRBV5-8 and J is TRBJ2-5; 9 positions match TRBD1. Germline loops: CDR1 SGHTS, CDR2 YDEGEE. The CDR3 spans 15 residues. V gave up 4 bases and J gave up 8 bases; unmatched junction bases: 12. The CDR3 is CASSDLNRGRGTQYF. The DNA of the CDR3 is TGTGCCAGCAGCGATCTAAACAGGGGGCGCGGAACCCAGTACTTC.

The gene calls are TRBV6-5 and TRBJ2-1; D call uncertain. This CDR3 spans 12 amino acids. V lost 7 bases, J lost 15 bases, and 19 bases lay in between. The germline V gene has CDR1 MNHEY and CDR2 SVGAGI. Here the CDR3 DNA reads TGTGCCAGCACCAGCATAGGAGAGTTTTGGTTCTTC. Its protein product is CASTSIGEFWFF.

The chain carries TRBV29-1 and TRBJ1-1; a weak D match, TRBD1 (6 bases). The germline CDR1 and CDR2 sequences are SQVTM and ANQGSEA. V was trimmed by 5 bases and J by 5 bases, leaving 18 bases between them. The length of the CDR3 is 14 residues. The CDR3 is CSVFSEEGVTEAFF. For the CDR3, the DNA is TGCAGCGTTTTTAGTGAAGAGGGGGTGACTGAAGCTTTCTTT.

The V call is TRBV18, the J call TRBJ1-1; 7 nucleotides align to TRBD1. Unmatched junction bases numbered 11, after V lost 2 bases and J lost 2 bases. The CDR3 runs to 17 residues. CDR1 KGHSH and CDR2 LQKENI come from the germline V gene. CDR3 residues: CASSPSPGTEINTEAFF. In nucleotides, the CDR3 is TGTGCCAGCTCACCATCCCCCGGGACAGAGATTAACACTGAAGCTTTCTTT.

V is TRBV5-1 and J is TRBJ2-2; 8 bases are shared with TRBD2. The J segment lost 4 bases and the V segment lost 2 bases, leaving 7 bases of the junction unmatched. CDR1 and CDR2 (germline): SGHRS, YFSETQ. CDR3 length: 16 amino acids. CDR3: CASSLSGGAPTGELFF. In DNA, the CDR3 is TGCGCCAGCAGCTTATCGGGGGGGGCCCCCACCGGGGAGCTGTTTTTT.

The chain recombines TRBV30 with TRBJ1-5; D uncertain. The CDR3 contains 14 residues. CDR1 and CDR2 (germline): GTSNPN, SVGIG (reference sequence). V lost 3 bases and J lost 0, with 9 bases in between. The CDR3 reads CAWSQVSSNQPQHF. For the CDR3, the DNA is TGTGCCTGGAGCCAGGTGTCTAGCAATCAGCCCCAGCATTTT.

The chain couples TRBV7-3 to TRBJ2-1, with 7 bases matching TRBD1. The trim removed 5 bases at V and 9 bases at J, leaving 10 bases unmatched. This CDR3 has 14 residues. Germline lookup yields CDR1 SGHTA and CDR2 FQGTGA. Written as DNA, the CDR3 is TGTGCCAGCAGCCCCACGGGACAGACGGGTGAGCAGTTCTTC. It translates to CASSPTGQTGEQFF.

V gene TRBV7-3 combines with J gene TRBJ2-7; D is perhaps TRBD1 (6 bases). Germline V gene sequence: CDR1 SGHTA, CDR2 FQGTGA. This CDR3 region has 15 residues. V lost 5 bases, J lost 0 bases, and 14 bases lay in between. The CDR3 loop is CASSEGGGDSYEQYF. The CDR3 DNA is TGTGCCAGCAGCGAAGGGGGTGGGGACTCCTACGAGCAGTACTTC.

The chain has TRBV7-6 and TRBJ2-1; the match to TRBD2 covers 9 bases. Germline CDR1 and CDR2: SGHVS and FNYEAQ. This CDR3 spans 15 amino acids. V gave up 1 base and J gave up 8 bases; unmatched junction bases: 6. The CDR3 bases are TGTGCCAGCAGCTTAGGGCTAGCGGGGCTGGATGAGCAGTTCTTC. Protein product: CASSLGLAGLDEQFF.

The chain links TRBV7-8 to TRBJ1-1, with D perhaps TRBD1 (5 bases). V was shortened by 1 base and J by 1 base, with 7 bases between the two germline ends. Germline CDR1 SGHVS, CDR2 FQNEAQ. This CDR3 comprises 14 residues. This chain's CDR3 is CASSLGGPNTEAFF. The CDR3 bases are TGTGCCAGCAGCTTAGGGGGCCCGAACACTGAAGCTTTCTTT.

The V and J genes are TRBV6-5 and TRBJ1-5; TRBD1 aligns across 7 bases. The junction had 13 bases not matched to a gene; V was cut back by 6 bases and J by 8 bases. The germline V gene encodes CDR1 MNHEY and CDR2 SVGAGI. The CDR3 length is 15 residues. The CDR3: CASRPGQLIREPQHF. DNA for the CDR3: TGTGCCAGCAGGCCGGGACAGCTGATTAGGGAGCCCCAGCATTTT.

The genes are TRBV2 and TRBJ2-5, with D possibly being TRBD2 (6 bases). The CDR3 is made up of 15 amino acids. Per germline, CDR1 SNHLY and CDR2 FYNNEI. V was cut by 0 bases and J by 5 bases, with 13 bases left in between. This CDR3 is CASSEALRRGETQYF. CDR3 DNA: TGTGCCAGCAGTGAAGCGCTTCGTCGGGGGGAGACCCAGTACTTC.

The J gene is TRBJ1-5, the V gene TRBV5-4; perhaps TRBD1 as D (5 bases). V was trimmed by 4 bases and J by 5 bases, leaving 16 bases between them. The CDR3 has 15 residues. Looked up from germline, CDR1 is SGHNT and CDR2 is YYREEE (reference sequence). CDR3 DNA sequence: TGTGCCAGCAGCCCGGCCTCTTCGGGGGATCAGCCCCAGCATTTT. Amino acids: CASSPASSGDQPQHF.

The gene calls are TRBV4-3 and TRBJ1-1; D gene ambiguous. The CDR3 is made up of 17 amino acids. In germline, CDR1 is LGHNA, CDR2 YSLEER. Trimming shortened V by 1 base and J by 0 bases, and 15 bases separated the two germline ends. The CDR3 is CASSQVFTRGMNTEAFF. The CDR3 DNA is TGCGCCAGCAGCCAAGTTTTCACCCGAGGCATGAACACTGAAGCTTTCTTT.

The rearrangement links TRBV6-6 to TRBJ2-3, with TRBD2 matching 7 bases. The CDR3 extends over 15 amino acids. With V trimmed by 7 bases and J by 1 base, 8 bases remained unmatched. Germline CDR1 is MNHNY and CDR2 is SVGAGI (reference sequence). This CDR3 is CASTDTSEGTDTQYF. The CDR3 DNA sequence: TGTGCCAGCACCGACACTAGCGAGGGCACAGATACGCAGTATTTT.

This clone has only a few counts. J is TRBJ2-2 and V is TRBV6-4; TRBD1 is a possible D gene (5 bases). Germline V gene data show CDR1 as MRHNA and CDR2 as SNTAGT. Between the trimmed V and J ends, which lost 3 bases and 6 bases, there was a span of 14 bases. CDR3 length: 15 amino acids. The CDR3 DNA reads as TGTGCCAGCAGTGAGGGGCAGGGTCGAGCCGGGGAGCTGTTTTTT. The encoded protein is CASSEGQGRAGELFF.

This chain links TRBV4-3 with TRBJ1-1; possibly TRBD1 for D (6 bases). The CDR3 runs 13 residues. The germline V gene has CDR1 LGHNA and CDR2 YSLEER. V was trimmed by 3 bases and J by 4 bases, leaving 9 bases between them. CDR3 amino acids: CASSQNRATEAFF. CDR3 nucleotide sequence: TGCGCCAGCAGCCAGAACAGGGCCACTGAAGCTTTCTTT.

The chain carries TRBV4-3 and TRBJ1-6, with 8 bases that match TRBD1. Germline V gene data show CDR1 as LGHNA and CDR2 as YSLEER. The trim removed 1 base at V and 10 bases at J, leaving 6 bases unmatched. The CDR3 runs to 15 residues. CDR3 DNA: TGCGCCAGCAGCCAAGCCGGACAGGGAGGGTCACCCCTCCACTTT. This sequence encodes CASSQAGQGGSPLHF.

Points on this clone: This CDR3 is missing its conserved last phenylalanine or tryptophan, likely due to a read error. The DNA is omitted, as the CDR3 cannot be located on it reliably, and the CDR3 follows TCRdb's listing. The chain recombines TRBV7-9 with TRBJ2-7; TRBD1 is the table's D call, not checked against the DNA. CDR1 is SEHNR, CDR2 FQNEAQ, per germline (reference sequence). The CDR3 has 12 residues if both end residues are counted. The CDR3 here is CASSRGQGAISL.

This chain links TRBV29-1 with TRBJ2-7; D not resolved. The CDR3 contains 14 residues. Germline CDR1 reads SQVTM; CDR2 reads ANQGSEA. Trimming pared 2 bases from V and 2 bases from J, leaving 13 bases between. The CDR3 coding sequence is TGCAGCGTTGAACTTCCGGGTGGCACCTACGAGCAGTACTTC. It codes for CSVELPGGTYEQYF.

The rearrangement uses TRBV30 and TRBJ1-3, with D possibly TRBD1 on 6 matching bases. Trimming pared 4 bases from V and 3 bases from J, leaving 13 bases between. CDR3 size: 14 residues. Germline V gene lookup returns CDR1 GTSNPN and CDR2 SVGIG (reference sequence). The CDR3 DNA sequence: TGTGCCTGGACCACCGGGGGGCTTGGAAACACCATATATTTT. This codes for CAWTTGGLGNTIYF.

V usage is TRBV15 and J usage is TRBJ1-5; 8 bases agree with TRBD1. The ends lost 0 bases at V and 7 bases at J; junction bases unmatched: 5. Germline V gene data show CDR1 as LNHNV and CDR2 as YYDKDF (reference sequence). CDR3 length equals 15 residues. The CDR3 DNA is TGTGCCACCAGCAGAGATCAGACAGGGGTCCAGCCCCAGCATTTT. Protein product: CATSRDQTGVQPQHF.

The rearrangement joins TRBV5-5 to TRBJ1-4, with D unclear. Germline CDR1 and CDR2: SGHKS and YYEKEE (reference sequence). The CDR3 runs 14 residues. V shed 2 bases and J shed 0 bases, with 5 bases lying between them. CDR3 residues: CASSFGTTNEKLFF. DNA for the CDR3: TGTGCCAGCAGCTTTGGCACAACTAATGAAAAACTGTTTTTT.

A few counts support this clone. This rearrangement joins TRBV6-4 to TRBJ1-6; the match to TRBD1 covers 10 bases. V was pared by 3 bases and J by 10 bases, with 6 bases of the junction left unmatched. CDR3 length: 15 residues. Per germline, CDR1 MRHNA and CDR2 SNTAGT. The CDR3 DNA is TGTGCCAGCAGTGAGGGGGGACAGGGGAACTCACCCCTCCACTTT. Amino acids: CASSEGGQGNSPLHF.

J is TRBJ2-1 and V is TRBV3-1 (or the pseudogene TRBV3-2); 8 nucleotides match TRBD1. V lost 7 bases and J lost 6; bases outside the gene matches: 8. This CDR3 region has 14 residues. Germline CDR1 is LGHDT and CDR2 is YNNKEL (reference sequence). As DNA, the CDR3 is TGTGCCAGCACCTTGCAGGGGGCGGCCAATGAGCAGTTCTTC. Protein: CASTLQGAANEQFF.

J is TRBJ2-3 and V is TRBV30; D is possibly TRBD1 (5 bases). The germline V gene encodes CDR1 GTSNPN and CDR2 SVGIG (reference sequence). The V end was cut by 0 bases, the J end by 6 bases, with 16 bases between. There are 15 residues in the CDR3. DNA for the CDR3: TGTGCCTGGAGTGTCCAGGGTGGATATGGGGATACGCAGTATTTT. Encoded protein: CAWSVQGGYGDTQYF.

This clone has just one count. Other DNA sequences from this sample encode an identical CDR3 as well. The chain couples TRBV13 to TRBJ2-2; 9 nucleotides match TRBD2. With 4 bases clipped from V and 2 bases from J, the junction kept 8 bases outside the gene matches. Germline V gives CDR1 PRHDT, CDR2 FYEKMQ (reference sequence). This CDR3 spans 17 amino acids. This chain's CDR3 is CASSCDTGLANTGELFF. DNA for the CDR3: TGTGCCAGCAGCTGTGACACGGGACTAGCAAACACCGGGGAGCTGTTTTTT.

This clone was picked up a small number of times. The J gene is TRBJ2-2, the V gene TRBV5-1; TRBD1 might be the D (6 bases). Germline V gives CDR1 SGHRS, CDR2 YFSETQ. V was clipped by 0 bases and J by 3 bases, with 9 bases between them. The CDR3 has 15 residues. The CDR3: CASSLEGQYTGELFF. Written as DNA, the CDR3 is TGCGCCAGCAGCTTGGAGGGACAATACACCGGGGAGCTGTTTTTT.

This chain uses TRBV9 with TRBJ1-5; 7 bases align to TRBD1. Germline V gene sequence: CDR1 SGDLS, CDR2 YYNGEE. V shed 0 bases, J shed 0 bases, and the junction held 18 bases outside the gene matches. This CDR3 has 21 amino acids. CDR3 amino acids: CASSVAFRGPPGSNSNQPQHF. CDR3 nucleotides: TGTGCCAGCAGCGTAGCTTTTAGGGGGCCGCCCGGCTCTAATAGCAATCAGCCCCAGCATTTT.

This chain uses TRBV7-9 with TRBJ2-4; D possibly corresponds to TRBD2 (6 bases). The CDR3 sequence is 14 residues long. Trimming removed 1 base from V and 9 bases from J, with 13 bases in between. The germline CDR1 and CDR2 sequences are SEHNR and FQNEAQ (reference sequence). The CDR3 reads CASSLDSTSLIQYF. DNA of the CDR3: TGTGCCAGCAGCTTAGACTCGACTAGTCTCATTCAGTACTTC.

In this sample, this clone turned up a few times. The V gene is TRBV29-1, the J gene TRBJ2-1; D possibly corresponds to TRBD1 (5 bases). Germline CDR1 reads SQVTM; CDR2 reads ANQGSEA. The CDR3 length is 12 residues. Here the CDR3 reads CSTVRPNNEQFF. For the CDR3, the DNA is TGCTCGACAGTTCGGCCGAACAATGAGCAGTTCTTC.